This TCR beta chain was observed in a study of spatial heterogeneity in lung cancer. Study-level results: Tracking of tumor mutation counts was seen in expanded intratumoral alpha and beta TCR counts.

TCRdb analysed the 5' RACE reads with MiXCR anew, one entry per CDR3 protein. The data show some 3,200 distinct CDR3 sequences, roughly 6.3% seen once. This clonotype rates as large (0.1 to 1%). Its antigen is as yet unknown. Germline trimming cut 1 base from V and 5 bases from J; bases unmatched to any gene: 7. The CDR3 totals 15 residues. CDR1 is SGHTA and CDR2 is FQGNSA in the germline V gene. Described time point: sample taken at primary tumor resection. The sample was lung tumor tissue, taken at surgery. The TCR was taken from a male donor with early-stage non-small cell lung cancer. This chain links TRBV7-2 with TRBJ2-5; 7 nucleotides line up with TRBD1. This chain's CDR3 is CASSLDDRVGETQYF. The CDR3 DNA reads TGTGCCAGCAGCTTAGACGACAGGGTCGGGGAGACCCAGTACTTC.